A selection of T cell receptor beta chains follows, all from one sample in a study of blood T cell repertoires in COVID-19. The method was immunoSEQ multiplex PCR; TCRdb's version includes in-frame clones alone and lacks a portion of them. The repertoire has approximately 50,000 clones, around 90% of them found once; the top ten carry approximately 3.5%. Source material: peripheral blood. These receptors all come from a human donor in a cohort sampled during active COVID-19. CDR3s include the opening cysteine and the closing phenylalanine or tryptophan. D genes are given only for firm matches. Not all rows give a size; the values are once, few, many and, for expanded clones, a class.

j_call clone_size v_call d_call cdr3_nt cdr3_aa
TRBJ2-2 NA TRBV7-3 TRBD1 TGTGCCAGCAGCCCATGGACAGGGGTAGCCGGGGAGCTGTTTTTT CASSPWTGVAGELFF
TRBJ2-1 once TRBV7-6 TRBD2 TGTGCCAGCAGCTTAGTTCGGCGGGAGGACTCCTACAATGAGCAGTTCTTC CASSLVRREDSYNEQFF
TRBJ2-1 NA TRBV9 TRBD1 TGTGCCAGCAGCGAAGGGGGCCCGACTTACAATGAGCAGTTCTTC CASSEGGPTYNEQFF
TRBJ2-1 NA TRBV9 NA TGTGCCAGCAGCTCCCGGACACACTACAATGAGCAGTTCTTC CASSSRTHYNEQFF
TRBJ1-1 NA TRBV5-4 TRBD1 TGTGCCAGCAGCTTCGACACGACAGGGGGCGCATCGGCTTTCTTT CASSFDTTGGASAFF
TRBJ1-2 once TRBV6-5 NA TGTGCCAGCAGTTACTCCCAGACAGTGCCCTCTTGGGGCTACACCTTC CASSYSQTVPSWGYTF
TRBJ1-2 once TRBV10-2 NA TGCGCCAGCACGGGTGGGGGGGCTAATGGCTACACCTTC CASTGGGANGYTF
TRBJ1-4 NA TRBV19 NA TGTGCCAGTACCTCACGACAGCGAGAAAAACTGTTTTTT CASTSRQREKLFF
TRBJ2-1 NA TRBV7-2 TRBD2 TGTGCCAGCAGCTTAGGGGGGCGGGCTAGCGGGTTACGTGAGCAGTTCTTC CASSLGGRASGLREQFF
TRBJ1-6 NA TRBV19 TRBD1 TGTGCCAGCAGCACAGGGGTGAATTCACCCCTCCACTTT CASSTGVNSPLHF
TRBJ2-7 NA TRBV15 NA TGTGCCACCAGCAGAGGAAATACGGGGTACTACGAGCAGTACTTC CATSRGNTGYYEQYF
TRBJ2-7 NA TRBV7-2 NA TGTGCCAGCAGCCTACGCTACGAGCAGTACTTC CASSLRYEQYF
TRBJ2-2 few TRBV30 NA TGTGCCTGGAGTGTTGCCAGGAACACCGGGGAGCTGTTTTTT CAWSVARNTGELFF
TRBJ2-2 NA TRBV5-1 TRBD1 TGCGCCAGCAGCACGCTGGGACAGGGATTGATCGGGGAGCTGTTTTTT CASSTLGQGLIGELFF
TRBJ2-3 NA TRBV5-5 NA TGTGCCAGCAGCTTGGCCTGGGGCCGATCTAGCACAGATACGCAGTATTTT CASSLAWGRSSTDTQYF
TRBJ2-7 NA TRBV5-4 TRBD1 TGTGCCAGCAGCCCACAGACAGGGATCAACGAGCAGTACTTC CASSPQTGINEQYF
TRBJ1-6 NA TRBV27 NA TGTGCCAGCAGTTTATCGAGGCGAGGGAATAATTCACCCCTCCACTTT CASSLSRRGNNSPLHF
TRBJ2-2 NA TRBV18 NA TGTGCCAGCTCACCACCGGACACCTTCACCGGGGAGCTGTTTTTT CASSPPDTFTGELFF
TRBJ2-2 NA TRBV9 TRBD2 TGTGCCAGCAGCGTAGTTGGACTAGCTAACGGGGAGCTGTTTTTT CASSVVGLANGELFF
TRBJ2-1 NA TRBV5-1 TRBD2 TGCGCCATCCGGGAGGCTAGCGGGAGGCCGAGCTCCTACAATGAGCAGTTCTTC CAIREASGRPSSYNEQFF
TRBJ1-2 NA TRBV7-3 TRBD1 TGTGCCAGCAGCCCCGACGGCGGACAGGGTGGCTATGGCTACACCTTC CASSPDGGQGGYGYTF
TRBJ1-5 NA TRBV18 NA TGTGCCAGCTCACCAGACAGGACTCAGCCCCAGCATTTT CASSPDRTQPQHF
TRBJ2-7 NA TRBV5-5 NA TGTGCCAGCCATCCCAGAAACTCCTACGAGCAGTACTTC CASHPRNSYEQYF
TRBJ2-7 NA TRBV15 NA TGTGCCACCAGCAGAGATCGTCGGGGGTACGAGCAGTACTTC CATSRDRRGYEQYF
TRBJ1-1 once TRBV5-1 NA TGCGCCAGCAGCCCGTACTCGGACCGGGGAGCTTTCTTT CASSPYSDRGAFF
TRBJ2-1 NA TRBV19 TRBD2 TGTGCCAGTAGTTCCCTAGCGGGAAGGGGCAATGAGCAGTTCTTC CASSSLAGRGNEQFF
TRBJ2-3 NA TRBV3-1/TRBV3-2 TRBD1 TGTGCCAGCAGCCTACCCTCGGGACAGGGCTCAGATACGCAGTATTTT CASSLPSGQGSDTQYF
TRBJ1-5 NA TRBV5-8 NA TGTGCCAGCAGTCGGCAGGGGATTCTCAATCAGCCCCAGCATTTT CASSRQGILNQPQHF
TRBJ1-5 few TRBV5-1 NA TGCGCCAGCAGTCCTGGAGAGGGCAATCAGCCCCAGCATTTT CASSPGEGNQPQHF
TRBJ1-1 NA TRBV19 TRBD1 TGTGCCAGTAGCATTCCCGGGCAGGGGGGCACTGAAGCTTTCTTT CASSIPGQGGTEAFF
TRBJ1-1 NA TRBV7-9 NA TGTGCCAGCAGCTTAGCAAGACTTACAGGGGCTTTCTTT CASSLARLTGAFF
TRBJ1-1 NA TRBV19 NA TGTGCCAGTAGTCCTACAGCGAACACTGAAGCTTTCTTT CASSPTANTEAFF
TRBJ2-1 NA TRBV6-2/TRBV6-3 TRBD1 TGTGCCAGCAGTTCCGGGACAGGGGGCTGGAATGAGCAGTTCTTC CASSSGTGGWNEQFF
TRBJ1-1 NA TRBV5-1 NA TGCGCCAGCAGCTTGTCAGCCGCCGCGGGCACTGAAGCTTTCTTT CASSLSAAAGTEAFF
TRBJ1-5 NA TRBV6-2/TRBV6-3 TRBD1 TGTGCCAGCAGTTACTCTGCTCGGACAGGGATCATGCATTTT CASSYSARTGIMHF
TRBJ1-1 NA TRBV18 TRBD1 TGTGCCAGCTCACGGCTCACAGGGGACACTGAAGCTTTCTTT CASSRLTGDTEAFF
TRBJ2-7 NA TRBV2 NA TGTGCCAGCAGTTGGTCTACCTACGAGCAGTACTTC CASSWSTYEQYF
TRBJ1-2 NA TRBV6-5 TRBD1 TGTGCCAGCAGCCGGTCGGGACAGGGGAACTATGGCTACACCTTC CASSRSGQGNYGYTF
TRBJ2-7 NA TRBV19 NA TGTGCCAGTAAGAGACAGGGAGGCACCTACGAGCAGTACTTC CASKRQGGTYEQYF
TRBJ1-1 NA TRBV2 TRBD1 TGTGCCAGCAGTGTGAGAAAAGGGGGCCCGAACACTGAAGCTTTCTTT CASSVRKGGPNTEAFF
TRBJ1-1 few TRBV11-2 NA TGTGCCAGCAGCTTCAGGGGAACTGAAGCTTTCTTT CASSFRGTEAFF
TRBJ2-1 NA TRBV3-1/TRBV3-2 NA TGTGCCAGCAGCAAATCCGATGAGCAGTTCTTC CASSKSDEQFF
TRBJ2-7 NA TRBV5-6 NA TGTGCCAGCAGCTCCTTATGGGTCGAGGACGAGCAGTACTTC CASSSLWVEDEQYF
TRBJ1-2 few TRBV7-8 TRBD1 TGTGCCAGCAGCCGGACAGGGTCCCTTGGGTATGGCTACACCTTC CASSRTGSLGYGYTF
TRBJ1-2 NA TRBV5-6 NA TGTGCCAGCAGCCCGGACACAAACTATGGCTACACCTTC CASSPDTNYGYTF
TRBJ2-5 NA TRBV6-6 NA TGTGCCAGCAGTTACGCAGGGGGGAACCAAGAGACCCAGTACTTC CASSYAGGNQETQYF
TRBJ2-6 NA TRBV29-1 NA TGCAGCGTTTTACAGGCTTCCTCTGGGGCCAACGTCCTGACTTTC CSVLQASSGANVLTF
TRBJ2-6 few TRBV15 NA TGTGCCACCAGCAGAGACAACTCTGGGGCCAACGTCCTGACTTTC CATSRDNSGANVLTF
TRBJ1-2 NA TRBV6-4 TRBD1 TGTGCCAGCAGTCCGTTTGCCGGGACAGGGGAGGGCTACACCTTC CASSPFAGTGEGYTF
TRBJ2-7 NA TRBV9 NA TGTGCCAGCAGCGTAGGTCCGGAGAGTTACGAGCAGTACTTC CASSVGPESYEQYF
TRBJ1-2 NA TRBV7-9 TRBD1 TGTGCCAGCAGCTCTTGGGGCGGACAGGGGAACTATGGCTACACCTTC CASSSWGGQGNYGYTF
TRBJ2-7 NA TRBV27 NA TGTGCCAGCAGTTTGTTCAGTCGATACGAGCAGTACTTC CASSLFSRYEQYF
TRBJ2-2 NA TRBV5-5 TRBD1 TGTGCCAGCAGCCGGACAGGGGGAAGCACCGGGGAGCTGTTTTTT CASSRTGGSTGELFF
TRBJ1-4 NA TRBV5-1 NA TGCGCCAGCAGCTTGGTATTCAGCGAGACTAATGAAAAACTGTTTTTT CASSLVFSETNEKLFF
TRBJ1-1 NA TRBV10-1 NA TGCGCCAGCAGTGAGACAGGTTTTGGTATCTCTGAAGCTTTCTTT CASSETGFGISEAFF
TRBJ1-5 NA TRBV23-1 NA TGCGCCAGCAGTCAATCGGAACGGCTCCAGAGGAGCAATCAGCCCCAGCATTTT CASSQSERLQRSNQPQHF
TRBJ2-1 NA TRBV6-2/TRBV6-3 TRBD1 TGTGCCAGCAGCTCTCTCGGACAGGGTGCCAATGAGCAGTTCTTC CASSSLGQGANEQFF